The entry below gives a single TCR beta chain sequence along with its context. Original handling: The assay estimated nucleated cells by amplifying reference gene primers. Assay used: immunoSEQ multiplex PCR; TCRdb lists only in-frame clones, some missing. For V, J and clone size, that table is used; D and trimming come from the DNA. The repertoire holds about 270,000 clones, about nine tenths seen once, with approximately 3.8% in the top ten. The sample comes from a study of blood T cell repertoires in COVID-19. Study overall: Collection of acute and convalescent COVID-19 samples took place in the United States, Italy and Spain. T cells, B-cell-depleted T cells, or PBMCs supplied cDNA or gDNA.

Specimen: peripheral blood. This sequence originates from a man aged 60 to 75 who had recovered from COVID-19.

The CDR3, as DNA: TGTGCCAGCAGTCCTAGCGAGCCGACTAGCTCCTACAATGAGCAGTTCTTC. Translated: CASSPSEPTSSYNEQFF. The genes are TRBV27 and TRBJ2-1, with D perhaps TRBD2 (6 bases). This CDR3 is 17 amino acids long. The ends were cut back, 5 bases at V and 0 bases at J, with 17 bases in the middle. CDR1 is MNHEY, CDR2 SMNVEV, per germline (reference sequence).